The T cell receptor beta chain described here comes from a study of blood T cell repertoires in COVID-19. As for the study in general: Researchers got acute and convalescent COVID-19 samples from the United States, Italy and Spain. T cells, B-cell-depleted T cells, or PBMCs provided the cDNA or gDNA that served as material.

This clone is a singleton in its sample. Per the authors' pipeline: Estimated nucleated cell counts came from reference gene primer amplification. Profiled with immunoSEQ multiplex PCR; TCRdb holds only in-frame clones, not every one. V and J calls and clone size are as listed in that table; D and trimming were resolved from the DNA. The data contain a few hundred thousand clones, approximately 78% of them seen just once; the ten biggest clones take up over 9.5%. This CDR3 region has 15 residues. Germline V lookup: CDR1 ENHRY, CDR2 SYGVKD. V lost 3 bases, J lost 7 bases, and 16 bases lay in between. The source is a woman at least 80 years old with acute or convalescent COVID-19. Sequencing was performed on peripheral blood. The chain links TRBV10-3 to TRBJ1-3; maybe TRBD1 (6 bases). CDR3: CAISDLTTGKNTIYF. The CDR3 nucleotides are TGTGCCATCAGTGATCTGACTACAGGGAAGAACACCATATATTTT.